This is a list of T cell receptor beta chains from one sample in a study of T cells in localized non-small cell lung cancer. Profiled with immunoSEQ multiplex PCR; TCRdb holds only in-frame clones, not every one. The profile shows around 50,000 clones, about nine tenths of them singletons. Here the sequenced sample was peripheral blood, taken before any cancer treatment. The source is a woman aged 40-69 years with stage I lung adenocarcinoma. CDR3s include the opening cysteine and the closing phenylalanine or tryptophan. Each record gives: D gene, clone size, J gene, V gene, CDR3 protein, CDR3 DNA. A D gene is named only where the DNA matches it firmly. Only some rows state a clone size, as once, few, many or a class for expanded clones.

D gene: TRBD1
clone size: NA
J gene: TRBJ1-2
V gene: TRBV4-2
CDR3 protein: CASSLAGGDGYTF
CDR3 DNA: TGTGCCAGCAGCTTAGCAGGGGGCGATGGCTACACCTTC

D gene: TRBD1
clone size: NA
J gene: TRBJ2-4
V gene: TRBV6-1
CDR3 protein: CASTRTGEGIQYF
CDR3 DNA: TGTGCCAGCACCAGGACAGGGGAGGGCATTCAGTACTTC

D gene: NA
clone size: NA
J gene: TRBJ1-5
V gene: TRBV30
CDR3 protein: CAWSVPSQPQHF
CDR3 DNA: TGTGCCTGGAGCGTACCGAGTCAGCCCCAGCATTTT

D gene: TRBD2
clone size: NA
J gene: TRBJ2-7
V gene: TRBV5-1
CDR3 protein: CASSSQGLAYSYEQYF
CDR3 DNA: TGCGCCAGCAGCTCTCAAGGACTAGCGTACTCCTACGAGCAGTACTTC

D gene: TRBD1
clone size: NA
J gene: TRBJ1-6
V gene: TRBV11-2
CDR3 protein: CASSFLDRTNSPLHF
CDR3 DNA: TGTGCCAGCAGCTTCCTGGACAGGACTAATTCACCCCTCCACTTT

D gene: TRBD1
clone size: few
J gene: TRBJ1-2
V gene: TRBV5-1
CDR3 protein: CASSLRQGYGYTF
CDR3 DNA: TGCGCCAGCAGCTTGCGACAGGGGTATGGCTACACCTTC

D gene: TRBD2
clone size: NA
J gene: TRBJ2-5
V gene: TRBV6-1
CDR3 protein: CASSEALSGVKETQYF
CDR3 DNA: TGTGCCAGCAGTGAAGCGCTCAGCGGGGTGAAAGAGACCCAGTACTTC

D gene: NA
clone size: NA
J gene: TRBJ2-5
V gene: TRBV6-6
CDR3 protein: CASSYSETQYF
CDR3 DNA: TGTGCCAGCAGTTACTCGGAGACCCAGTACTTC

D gene: NA
clone size: NA
J gene: TRBJ1-1
V gene: TRBV6-5
CDR3 protein: CASSYRGQREAFF
CDR3 DNA: TGTGCCAGCAGTTACCGAGGACAGCGTGAAGCTTTCTTT

D gene: TRBD1
clone size: few
J gene: TRBJ2-3
V gene: TRBV11-3
CDR3 protein: CASSFRSGQGAGDTQYF
CDR3 DNA: TGTGCCAGCAGCTTCCGATCGGGACAGGGGGCTGGGGATACGCAGTATTTT

D gene: TRBD2
clone size: NA
J gene: TRBJ2-1
V gene: TRBV5-8
CDR3 protein: CASSRGAGGLLSYNEQFF
CDR3 DNA: TGTGCCAGCAGCCGGGGAGCGGGGGGGCTCTTATCCTACAATGAGCAGTTCTTC

D gene: NA
clone size: once
J gene: TRBJ2-3
V gene: TRBV5-1
CDR3 protein: CASSDGGGPDTQYF
CDR3 DNA: TGCGCCAGCAGCGACGGCGGGGGCCCAGATACGCAGTATTTT

D gene: NA
clone size: NA
J gene: TRBJ1-5
V gene: TRBV5-1
CDR3 protein: CASSLGDGQPQHF
CDR3 DNA: TGCGCCAGCAGCTTGGGGGACGGTCAGCCCCAGCATTTT

D gene: NA
clone size: NA
J gene: TRBJ1-5
V gene: TRBV2
CDR3 protein: CASRPGLRGQPQHF
CDR3 DNA: TGTGCCAGCAGACCGGGGTTGCGGGGTCAGCCCCAGCATTTT

D gene: NA
clone size: NA
J gene: TRBJ1-1
V gene: TRBV19
CDR3 protein: CASSIAGGGTEAFF
CDR3 DNA: TGTGCCAGTAGTATTGCGGGGGGTGGGACTGAAGCTTTCTTT

D gene: NA
clone size: NA
J gene: TRBJ1-3
V gene: TRBV19
CDR3 protein: CASSIGIQTNSGNTIYF
CDR3 DNA: TGTGCCAGTAGTATAGGTATACAGACGAACTCTGGAAACACCATATATTTT

D gene: NA
clone size: NA
J gene: TRBJ1-5
V gene: TRBV12-5
CDR3 protein: CASGLVIGGGGQPQHF
CDR3 DNA: TGTGCTAGTGGTTTGGTAATTGGCGGGGGGGGTCAGCCCCAGCATTTT

D gene: NA
clone size: NA
J gene: TRBJ1-1
V gene: TRBV27
CDR3 protein: CASSLSFRGYTEAFF
CDR3 DNA: TGTGCCAGCAGTTTATCGTTTCGGGGGTACACTGAAGCTTTCTTT

D gene: NA
clone size: once
J gene: TRBJ1-2
V gene: TRBV4-2
CDR3 protein: CASSLGGGYTF
CDR3 DNA: TGTGCCAGCAGCTTAGGCGGTGGCTACACCTTC

D gene: NA
clone size: NA
J gene: TRBJ2-2
V gene: TRBV11-1
CDR3 protein: CASSLSIWGTGELFF
CDR3 DNA: TGTGCCAGCAGCTTGTCTATTTGGGGCACCGGGGAGCTGTTTTTT

D gene: TRBD2
clone size: NA
J gene: TRBJ2-1
V gene: TRBV7-9
CDR3 protein: CASASGGEYNEQFF
CDR3 DNA: TGTGCCAGTGCTAGCGGGGGAGAGTACAATGAGCAGTTCTTC

D gene: NA
clone size: NA
J gene: TRBJ2-1
V gene: TRBV25-1
CDR3 protein: CASILARTGRGGNEQFF
CDR3 DNA: TGTGCCAGCATTTTAGCCAGGACAGGACGGGGGGGCAATGAGCAGTTCTTC

D gene: NA
clone size: NA
J gene: TRBJ1-2
V gene: TRBV6-1
CDR3 protein: CASRDHTGYTF
CDR3 DNA: TGTGCCAGCAGGGACCATACCGGCTACACCTTC

D gene: NA
clone size: NA
J gene: TRBJ2-3
V gene: TRBV27
CDR3 protein: CASSLSLADTQYF
CDR3 DNA: TGTGCCAGCAGTTTATCACTGGCAGATACGCAGTATTTT

D gene: NA
clone size: few
J gene: TRBJ1-5
V gene: TRBV6-6
CDR3 protein: CASTQTPYQPQHF
CDR3 DNA: TGTGCCAGCACCCAGACACCATATCAGCCCCAGCATTTT

D gene: NA
clone size: NA
J gene: TRBJ2-1
V gene: TRBV7-9
CDR3 protein: CASREQPGYNEQFF
CDR3 DNA: TGTGCCAGCAGAGAACAACCAGGGTACAATGAGCAGTTCTTC

D gene: NA
clone size: NA
J gene: TRBJ2-7
V gene: TRBV18
CDR3 protein: CASSPASSYEQYF
CDR3 DNA: TGTGCCAGCTCACCTGCGAGCTCCTACGAGCAGTACTTC

D gene: NA
clone size: NA
J gene: TRBJ2-2
V gene: TRBV15
CDR3 protein: CATSRRTANTGELFF
CDR3 DNA: TGTGCCACCAGCAGACGGACAGCGAACACCGGGGAGCTGTTTTTT

D gene: NA
clone size: NA
J gene: TRBJ1-6
V gene: TRBV9
CDR3 protein: CASPTWKRAPANYNSPLHF
CDR3 DNA: TGTGCCAGCCCTACCTGGAAGCGGGCACCAGCCAACTATAATTCACCCCTCCACTTT

D gene: NA
clone size: NA
J gene: TRBJ1-1
V gene: TRBV7-2
CDR3 protein: CASSPQALNTEAFF
CDR3 DNA: TGTGCCAGCAGCCCGCAGGCCTTGAACACTGAAGCTTTCTTT

D gene: TRBD1
clone size: few
J gene: TRBJ2-2
V gene: TRBV5-6
CDR3 protein: CASSLVITGTGFTGELFF
CDR3 DNA: TGTGCCAGCAGCTTGGTCATTACCGGGACAGGCTTCACCGGGGAGCTGTTTTTT

D gene: NA
clone size: once
J gene: TRBJ1-2
V gene: TRBV9
CDR3 protein: CATYREPYGYTF
CDR3 DNA: TGTGCCACCTACAGGGAACCCTATGGCTACACCTTC